The sequence of this TCR beta chain was determined in a study of T cells in localized non-small cell lung cancer. The CDR3 totals 18 residues. Whole-study findings and limits: Elevated circulating T cell density in blood was associated with longer overall survival. There were a median roughly 60 of the top 100 tumor clones appearing in adjacent lung. Highest T cell clonality was seen in uninvolved adjacent lung, surpassing that measured in tumor. Investigators sequenced only a single tumor region, leaving heterogeneity possible.

Comments on this clone: Its antigen is undetermined.

Clones were read by immunoSEQ multiplex PCR, and TCRdb kept only the in-frame ones, dropping some. Among roughly 39,000 clones listed, around 79% were seen once. The chain recombines TRBV21-1 with TRBJ2-5; TRBD1 is the table's D call, not checked against the DNA. TRBV21-1 is a pseudogene. This receptor was obtained from a woman aged 35 to 70 with stage II squamous cell lung carcinoma. This specimen was PBMCs, taken before any cancer treatment. CDR3 coding DNA: TGTGCCAGCAGCAAAGCTGGGCAGGGTAGGACCCCCCAAGAGACCCAGTACTTC. This codes for CASSKAGQGRTPQETQYF.